The 9 T cell receptor beta chains below all came from one sample that was sequenced in a study of PD-1 blockade in classical Hodgkin lymphoma. Clones were sequenced by immunoSEQ multiplex PCR, and TCRdb holds only the in-frame ones, with some missing. The sample lists 30,000 to 50,000 clones, about three quarters occurring once. The sample's time point: cycle 4 day 1 (C4D1), after five to seven weeks of nivolumab. Brentuximab vedotin exposure varied, and every patient relapsed after autologous stem cell transplantation. Here the sequenced sample was peripheral blood mononuclear cells (PBMCs), taken before the fourth cycle of nivolumab. The receptors stem from a human donor with classical Hodgkin lymphoma.

This chain links TRBV29-1 with TRBJ2-2; no clear D gene. Trimming shortened V by 4 bases and J by 2 bases, and 5 bases separated the two germline ends. Per germline, CDR1 SQVTM and CDR2 ANQGSEA. This CDR3 spans 12 amino acids. CDR3 region: CSVAGNTGELFF. CDR3 coding DNA: TGCAGCGTTGCGGGCAACACCGGGGAGCTGTTTTTT.

This chain joins TRBV15 and TRBJ1-6; 7 nucleotides match TRBD1. Germline V gene data show CDR1 as LNHNV and CDR2 as YYDKDF (reference sequence). The CDR3 runs to 16 residues. V lost 0 bases, J lost 6 bases, and 5 bases stayed unmatched. The CDR3 DNA follows: TGTGCCACCAGCAGAGATTTAGCAGGGGGTAATTCACCCCTCCACTTT. Translation gives CATSRDLAGGNSPLHF. Complete variable domain (other parts from reference TRBV15 and TRBJ1-6): DAMVIQNPRYQVTQFGKPVTLSCSQTLNHNVMYWYQQKSSQAPKLLFHYYDKDFNNEADTPDNFQSRRPNTSFCFLDIRSPGLGDTAMYLCATSRDLAGGNSPLHFGNGTRLTVT.

This clone has just a few counts. V usage is TRBV2 and J usage is TRBJ1-5; D remains unclear. The V gene's germline CDR1 is SNHLY and CDR2 FYNNEI. The CDR3 is 13 amino acids. V was trimmed by 7 bases and J by 0 bases, leaving 7 bases between them. The CDR3 coding sequence is TGTGCCAGCACAGTAGATAGCAATCAGCCCCAGCATTTT. This gives the protein CASTVDSNQPQHF.

This clone came up once. The V gene is TRBV11-2, the J gene TRBJ2-2; D call uncertain. The CDR3 runs to 13 residues. The V and J ends lost 2 bases and 4 bases respectively, with 5 bases between them. From germline, CDR1 is SGHAT and CDR2 FQNNGV. The CDR3 region is CASSLIATGELFF. For the CDR3, the DNA is TGTGCCAGCAGCTTAATTGCCACCGGGGAGCTGTTTTTT.

The J gene is TRBJ2-7, the V gene TRBV4-3; the match to TRBD1 covers 8 bases. CDR1 and CDR2 from the germline V gene are LGHNA and YSLEER. The CDR3 is 15 residues long. V lost 1 base to trimming and J lost 2 bases; unmatched junction nucleotides: 4. Here the CDR3 DNA reads TGCGCCAGCAGCCAAGGGACAGGGTTCCCCTACGAGCAGTACTTC. It translates to CASSQGTGFPYEQYF.

This clone is a singleton in its sample. The V call is TRBV9, the J call TRBJ1-3, with 11 bases matching TRBD1. Per germline, CDR1 SGDLS and CDR2 YYNGEE. This CDR3 has 19 amino acids. Trimming at V came to 3 bases and at J to 4 bases, leaving 15 bases not matched to a gene. The CDR3 nucleotides read TGTGCCAGCAGCGCCCATCGGACAGGGGGCCCTAGGGTAGGAAACACCATATATTTT. The encoded protein is CASSAHRTGGPRVGNTIYF.

This chain links TRBV2 with TRBJ2-3; D may be TRBD1 (5 bases). V lost 5 bases, J lost 2 bases, and 8 bases lay in between. This CDR3 spans 13 amino acids. CDR1 is SNHLY, CDR2 FYNNEI, per germline. CDR3 bases: TGTGCCAGCAGTCCGGACAACACAGATACGCAGTATTTT. It encodes CASSPDNTDTQYF. Using reference TRBV2 and TRBJ2-3 for the parts outside the CDR3, the full variable domain is EPEVTQTPSHQVTQMGQEVILRCVPISNHLYFYWYRQILGQKVEFLVSFYNNEISEKSEIFDDQFSVERPDGSNFTLKIRSTKLEDSAMYFCASSPDNTDTQYFGPGTRLTVL.

This clone was picked up a small number of times. The chain uses TRBV28 and TRBJ2-2, with TRBD2 as a possible D gene (6 bases). Germline values: CDR1 MDHEN, CDR2 SYDVKM. CDR3 length equals 17 residues. Trimming left V 8 bases short and J 1 base short, with 20 bases between. The chain's CDR3 is CASGTAGTEGNTGELFF. As DNA, the CDR3 is TGTGCCAGCGGAACTGCGGGGACGGAAGGGAACACCGGGGAGCTGTTTTTT.

This chain joins TRBV4-2 and TRBJ2-1; TRBD2 matches 14 bases. Germline trimming cut 3 bases from V and 3 bases from J; bases unmatched to any gene: 7. Germline V CDR1 and CDR2: LGHNA, YNFKEQ. This CDR3 comprises 18 residues. Here the CDR3 reads CASSHPGGLAGGYNEQFF. The CDR3 DNA is TGTGCCAGCAGCCATCCAGGCGGACTAGCGGGGGGCTACAATGAGCAGTTCTTC.